This entry lists 19 T cell receptor beta chains sequenced from one sample in a study of shared clonotypes between healthy human individuals. TCRdb's copy holds only in-frame clones and misses some; the assay was immunoSEQ multiplex PCR. Among 550,000 to 800,000 clones, about 90% were seen once, and the ten largest hold 34%. Input material: memory CD8+ T cells from PBMCs. The subset denotes: CD45RO+ cells pooled with CCR7-negative TemRA cells. The receptors here all came from a man aged 18 to 35 in good health. Some clones in this sample may be carry-over from other donors' samples.

CDR3 protein: CASSEGGDLPYEQYF. CDR3 bases: TGTGCCAGCAGTGAAGGGGGGGACCTTCCCTACGAGCAGTACTTC. The V and J genes are TRBV2 and TRBJ2-7, with a possible D match to TRBD2 (6 bases). The germline gives CDR1 SNHLY, CDR2 FYNNEI. This CDR3 contains 15 residues. Trimming cost V 1 base and J 2 bases, with 12 bases left between them.

V and J are TRBV19 and TRBJ2-2; TRBD1 agrees at 10 bases. With 5 bases clipped from V and 5 bases from J, the junction kept 5 bases outside the gene matches. The CDR3 spans 15 residues. Looked up from germline, CDR1 is LNHDA and CDR2 is SQIVND (reference sequence). The DNA of the CDR3 is TGTGCCAGTAGTCGGGACAGGGGAAGAACCGGGGAGCTGTTTTTT. Protein: CASSRDRGRTGELFF.

J is TRBJ2-4 and V is TRBV7-8; 14 bases agree with TRBD2. The CDR3 length is 17 residues. CDR1 is SGHVS and CDR2 is FQNEAQ in the germline V gene. J lost 8 bases, V lost 3 bases, and 9 bases had no gene match. CDR3: CASSLYGTSGRGDIQYF. CDR3 in DNA: TGTGCCAGCAGCTTGTACGGGACTAGCGGGAGAGGTGACATTCAGTACTTC.

The chain is built from TRBV4-1 and TRBJ1-2; perhaps TRBD1 as D (5 bases). CDR3 length: 15 amino acids. Germline CDR1 MGHRA, CDR2 YSYEKL. Trimming took 1 base from V and 2 from J, leaving 11 bases between them. The CDR3 loop is CASSQGAAGNYGYTF. The DNA of the CDR3 is TGCGCCAGCAGCCAAGGGGCGGCAGGGAACTATGGCTACACCTTC.

This chain joins TRBV27 and TRBJ2-1; D is perhaps TRBD2 (5 bases). V was cut by 10 bases and J by 0 bases, with 13 bases left in between. The CDR3 consists of 14 residues. Germline V CDR1 and CDR2: MNHEY, SMNVEV (reference sequence). CDR3 sequence: CATTRVGSYNEQFF. The CDR3 DNA reads TGTGCCACCACGCGGGTGGGCTCCTACAATGAGCAGTTCTTC.

The chain couples TRBV4-1 to TRBJ1-5; 9 bases fit TRBD1. V lost 2 bases and J lost 2; bases outside the gene matches: 4. CDR3 length: 16 amino acids. From germline, CDR1 is MGHRA and CDR2 YSYEKL. The CDR3 coding sequence is TGCGCCAGCAGCCAAACAGGGGGCTTCGGCAATCAGCCCCAGCATTTT. Translating it yields CASSQTGGFGNQPQHF.

The chain couples TRBV10-3 to TRBJ1-2; D is unresolved. The CDR3 spans 15 residues. Between the trimmed V and J ends, which lost 0 bases and 4 bases, there was a span of 12 bases. Germline CDR1 reads ENHRY; CDR2 reads SYGVKD. CDR3 sequence (DNA): TGTGCCATCAGTGAGTCGGTGGGAGGGAGCTATGGCTACACCTTC. It encodes CAISESVGGSYGYTF.

V usage is TRBV6-1 and J usage is TRBJ2-2; D unresolved. Germline-derived CDR1 and CDR2 are MNHNS and SASEGT. This CDR3 contains 12 residues. Trimming left V 6 bases short and J 7 bases short, with 9 bases between. CDR3 nucleotide sequence: TGTGCCAGCAGCCCCTTGGGCGGGGAGCTGTTTTTT. It encodes CASSPLGGELFF.

The CDR3 sequence: CASSLLGTDTTYEQYF. The CDR3 nucleotides read TGTGCCAGCAGTTTACTAGGGACAGATACAACCTACGAGCAGTACTTC. V usage is TRBV27 and J usage is TRBJ2-7; 7 bases match TRBD1. Germline lookup yields CDR1 MNHEY and CDR2 SMNVEV (reference sequence). Unmatched junction bases numbered 9, after V lost 2 bases and J lost 2 bases. The CDR3 covers 16 residues.

The chain uses TRBV7-8 and TRBJ2-3; 10 bases map to TRBD2. CDR1 and CDR2 (germline): SGHVS, FQNEAQ. The CDR3 totals 15 residues. With 7 bases clipped from V and 6 bases from J, the junction kept 10 bases outside the gene matches. The CDR3 DNA follows: TGTGCCAGCAAAGGAGCTAGCGGGAGCCCCGATACGCAGTATTTT. Protein product: CASKGASGSPDTQYF.

The chain uses TRBV4-1 and TRBJ2-1; TRBD2 is a possible D gene (5 bases). Trimming removed 0 bases at V and 0 bases at J, with 15 bases between. Germline CDR1 MGHRA, CDR2 YSYEKL. This CDR3 has 18 amino acids. The CDR3 spells CASSQDISGGGSYNEQFF. The CDR3 DNA is TGCGCCAGCAGCCAAGATATCAGCGGCGGTGGCTCCTACAATGAGCAGTTCTTC.

The rearrangement uses TRBV28 and TRBJ2-7; 12 bases fit TRBD2. The CDR3 is 17 residues long. CDR1 is MDHEN and CDR2 is SYDVKM in the germline V gene. With V trimmed by 2 bases and J by 3 bases, 8 bases remained unmatched. The CDR3 protein is CASSLRLAGVDLYEQYF. The CDR3 DNA reads TGTGCCAGCAGTTTACGACTAGCGGGAGTGGACCTCTACGAGCAGTACTTC.

The chain has TRBV7-9 and TRBJ1-2, with a tentative D call TRBD1 (5 bases). Trimming cost V 2 bases and J 1 base, with 14 bases left between them. The CDR3 contains 16 residues. The germline V gene has CDR1 SEHNR and CDR2 FQNEAQ (reference sequence). For the CDR3, the DNA is TGTGCCAGCAGCTTACGTCAGGGTGGGGATAACTATGGCTACACCTTC. This codes for CASSLRQGGDNYGYTF.

In DNA, the CDR3 is TGTGCCAGCAGTCTACGGACAGGGACTGAAGCTTTCTTT. The encoded protein is CASSLRTGTEAFF. This chain uses TRBV27 with TRBJ1-1, with 8 bases identical to TRBD1. The CDR3 is 13 amino acids. Germline lookup yields CDR1 MNHEY and CDR2 SMNVEV (reference sequence). J was trimmed by 5 bases and V by 5 bases; bases with no gene match: 4.

This clone was observed a few times. The chain has TRBV9 and TRBJ1-3; possible D gene TRBD1, 5 bases. CDR1 is SGDLS and CDR2 is YYNGEE in the germline V gene. There are 15 residues in the CDR3. The ends were cut back, 2 bases at V and 2 bases at J, with 11 bases in the middle. The CDR3 protein is CASSVGHPPGNTIYF. Written as DNA, the CDR3 is TGTGCCAGCAGCGTGGGGCATCCGCCTGGAAACACCATATATTTT.

V is TRBV28 and J is TRBJ1-4; D call uncertain. Trimming pared 6 bases from V and 5 bases from J, leaving 16 bases between. The CDR3 sequence is 15 residues long. CDR1 and CDR2 from the germline V gene are MDHEN and SYDVKM. The CDR3 nucleotides are TGTGCCAGCAGCCCAAAGTGGCGGACCAATGAAAAACTGTTTTTT. It is translated as CASSPKWRTNEKLFF.

The chain is built from TRBV5-1 and TRBJ2-7, with a tentative D call TRBD2 (6 bases). CDR1 and CDR2 from the germline V gene are SGHRS and YFSETQ. This CDR3 region has 16 residues. The germline V and J ends were trimmed by 0 bases and 2 bases, with 15 bases remaining between them. In DNA form, the CDR3 reads TGCGCCAGCAGCTTGGATGGACCGGAGGGTCCCTACGAGCAGTACTTC. It yields the protein CASSLDGPEGPYEQYF.

The chain is built from TRBV28 and TRBJ1-1; 9 positions agree with TRBD1. Germline trimming cut 5 bases from V and 3 bases from J; bases unmatched to any gene: 7. The CDR3 is 15 residues long. Germline CDR1 reads MDHEN; CDR2 reads SYDVKM. The CDR3 here is CASSPLRTGDTEAFF. CDR3 DNA sequence: TGTGCCAGCAGTCCGCTCAGGACAGGGGACACTGAAGCTTTCTTT.

The chain recombines TRBV12-5 with TRBJ2-1; the D is unclear. CDR3 length equals 14 residues. Germline assignment: CDR1 LGHNT and CDR2 FRNRAP. Deletions cut 2 bases from V and 3 bases from J, with 8 bases between. CDR3 sequence: CASGLTDGYNEQFF. Written as DNA, the CDR3 is TGTGCTAGTGGTTTGACCGACGGCTACAATGAGCAGTTCTTC.